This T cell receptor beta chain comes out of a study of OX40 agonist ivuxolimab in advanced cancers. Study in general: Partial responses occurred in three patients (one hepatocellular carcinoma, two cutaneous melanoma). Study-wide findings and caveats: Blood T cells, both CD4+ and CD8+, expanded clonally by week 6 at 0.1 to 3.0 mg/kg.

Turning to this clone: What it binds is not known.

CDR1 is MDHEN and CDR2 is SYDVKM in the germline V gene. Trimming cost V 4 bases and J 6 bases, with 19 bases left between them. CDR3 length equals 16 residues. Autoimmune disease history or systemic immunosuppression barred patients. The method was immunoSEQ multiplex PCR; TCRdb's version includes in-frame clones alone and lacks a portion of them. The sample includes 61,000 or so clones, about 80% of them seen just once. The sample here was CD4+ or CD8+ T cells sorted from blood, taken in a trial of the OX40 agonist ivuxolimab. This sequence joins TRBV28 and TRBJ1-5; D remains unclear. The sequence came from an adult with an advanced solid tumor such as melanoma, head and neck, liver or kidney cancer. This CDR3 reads CASSSPGSFESQPQHF. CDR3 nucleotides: TGTGCCAGCAGTTCCCCTGGCTCCTTCGAGAGTCAGCCCCAGCATTTT.